Described below is a single T cell receptor beta chain sequence and its context. This clonotype appeared many times. What this receptor recognizes is not known. No base-level quality is on record; no much larger clone is a single base apart. The sample belongs to a study of neurological immune-mediated disorders (dated by TCRdb to about 2019). Regarding the complete study: Among the roughly 34 multiple sclerosis patients, relapsing-remitting MS was present in 31 and secondary progressive MS was present in 3. Using UMI-based sequencing, the study compared peripheral blood TCR-beta repertoires from patients with HTLV-I-associated myelopathy (HAM/TSP), patients with multiple sclerosis, and healthy controls. Alongside PBMC samples, the set of some 100 TCR-beta libraries contained longitudinal samples, technical triplicates, and paired CD4+ and CD8+ T-cell subsets that had been sorted. The cohort included roughly 71 subjects: about 15 with HAM/TSP, around 35 with multiple sclerosis, and approximately 20 healthy controls. Overall results and qualifications from the work: Repertoires from 18 of 34 MS patients were grouped by phylogenetic analysis into a cluster of related CDR3 sequences, suggesting a possible repertoire-level signature. The highest TCR clonal expansion was observed in HAM/TSP patients, whereas the lowest was observed in MS patients, even when compared with healthy controls. No identical CDR3 amino acid sequences were shared among expanded clones across subjects, suggesting private TCR-beta repertoires in all groups. The MS cluster showed no association with clinical or MRI features, and the authors stated that larger cohorts are needed.

The junction carries 10 bases between V and J, which are trimmed by 3 bases and 7 bases respectively. The CDR3 holds 14 amino acids from the cysteine to the phenylalanine. Only the CDR3 portion is preserved as DNA: 42 bases, with reading frame beginning at the first base. cDNA was synthesized by template-switch 5'RACE using a primer with a 10-nucleotide random unique molecular identifier that tagged each TCR transcript. Over 200 million TCR-beta sequences, covering 15-18 subjects, were produced in each sequencing run. The RNeasy kit was used to extract total RNA. The KAPA Real-time Library Amplification kit was used to amplify TCR-beta VDJ regions with primers for the TCR constant region and the 5'RACE anchor. Sample indexes and Illumina adaptors were added in a first PCR, and a second PCR then increased library yield. The roughly 650 bp TCR product was size-selected on a 2% E-gel SizeSelection system after Ampure bead purification. Before pooling, library quality was checked on a Bioanalyzer, concentration was measured with Qubit, and libraries were quantified with the Kapa Library Quantification kit. An Illumina HiSeq 2500 was used to sequence the libraries paired-end at 2 x 150 bp. To increase sequence diversity, roughly 24-32% phiX was spiked into each library pool. As for how the authors treated the data: The UMI-based MiGEC pipeline processed quality-filtered reads and removed over 80% of raw TCR sequences during error correction. IMGT germline references were used for aligning VDJ genes, and each clonotype was defined as a unique CDR3 amino acid sequence together with its V-J genes. Clonal expansion, Shannon diversity and CDR3 relatedness (CalcPairwiseDistances, ClusterSamples) were evaluated with VDJtools, and phylogenetic trees were built with CLCbio workbench. Using coefficient-of-variation modelling across technical triplicates, the study counted a clone as expanded if it had at least 8 unique UMIs. The public sequencing data were trimmed at Q25 with fastp and processed into clonotypes with MiXCR by TCRdb, which kept only in-frame beta chains. A single entry per CDR3 protein holds the most common genes and DNA from its merged rows. The V and J calls and clone size are TCRdb's, not the authors'. In all, the sample holds about 95,000 distinct CDR3 sequences, and 3.5% of those were seen once. Around 6% of the sample is taken by the ten largest.

For the unsorted PBMC libraries, 2 million PBMCs were stored in RNAlater at -80 degrees C until RNA extraction and were used to generate the libraries. The multiple sclerosis patients were enrolled in a US clinical protocol that used magnetic resonance imaging to evaluate disease progression. Peripheral blood was subjected to Ficoll-Hypaque density gradient centrifugation to isolate PBMCs, which were then cryopreserved in liquid nitrogen. The TCR comes from a woman under 30 with multiple sclerosis. Sample: PBMCs. The chain is made from TRBV12-3 or TRBV12-4 and TRBJ1-6, with no confidently assigned D gene. The CDR3 here reads CASSFQEINSPLHF. The sequenced DNA: TGTGCCAGCAGTTTTCAGGAGATAAATTCACCCCTCCACTTT.